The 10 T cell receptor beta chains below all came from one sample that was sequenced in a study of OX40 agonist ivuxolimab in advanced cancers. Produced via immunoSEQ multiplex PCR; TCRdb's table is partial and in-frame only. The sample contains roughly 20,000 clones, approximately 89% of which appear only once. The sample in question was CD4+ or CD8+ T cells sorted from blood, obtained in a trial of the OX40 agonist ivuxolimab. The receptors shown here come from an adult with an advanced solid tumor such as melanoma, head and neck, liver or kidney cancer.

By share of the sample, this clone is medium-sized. CDR3 sequence reads: CASSESGGQPQHF. In DNA, the CDR3 is TGTGCCAGCAGTGAAAGTGGGGGCCAGCCCCAGCATTTT. V and J are TRBV6-1 and TRBJ1-5, with D possibly TRBD1 on 6 matching bases. The CDR3 consists of 13 residues. CDR1 and CDR2 (germline): MNHNS, SASEGT. With 2 bases removed from V and 7 bases from J, the gap between germline ends came to 9 bases.

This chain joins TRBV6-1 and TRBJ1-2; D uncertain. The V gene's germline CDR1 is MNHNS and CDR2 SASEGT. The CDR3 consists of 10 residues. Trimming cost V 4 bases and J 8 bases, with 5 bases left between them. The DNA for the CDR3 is TGTGCCAGCAGTGGAGACGGCTACACCTTC. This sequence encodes CASSGDGYTF.

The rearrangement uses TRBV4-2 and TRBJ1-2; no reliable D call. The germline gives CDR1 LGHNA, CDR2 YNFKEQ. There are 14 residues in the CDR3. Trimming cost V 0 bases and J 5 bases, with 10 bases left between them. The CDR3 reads CASSQDLASYGYTF. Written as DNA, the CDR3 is TGTGCCAGCAGCCAAGATCTTGCCAGTTATGGCTACACCTTC.

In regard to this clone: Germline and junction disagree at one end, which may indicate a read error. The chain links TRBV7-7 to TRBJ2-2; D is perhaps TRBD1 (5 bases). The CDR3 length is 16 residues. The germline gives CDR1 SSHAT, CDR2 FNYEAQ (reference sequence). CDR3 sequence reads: CASSLEAGMYTGELFF. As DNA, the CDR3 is TGTGCTAGCAGCTTAGAGGCAGGGATGTACACCGGGGAGCTGTTTTTT.

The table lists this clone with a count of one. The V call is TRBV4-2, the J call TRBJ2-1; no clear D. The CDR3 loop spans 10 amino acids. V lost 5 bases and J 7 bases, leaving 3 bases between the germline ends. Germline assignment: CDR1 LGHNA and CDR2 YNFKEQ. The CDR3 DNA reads TGTGCCAGCAGCTCTAATGAGCAGTTCTTC. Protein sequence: CASSSNEQFF.

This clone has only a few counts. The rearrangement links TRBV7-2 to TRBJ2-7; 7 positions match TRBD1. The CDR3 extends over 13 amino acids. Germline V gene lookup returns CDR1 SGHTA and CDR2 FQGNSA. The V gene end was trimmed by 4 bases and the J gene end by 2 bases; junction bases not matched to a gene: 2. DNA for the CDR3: TGTGCCAGCAGCTACGGACAGGCCTACGAGCAGTACTTC. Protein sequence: CASSYGQAYEQYF.

The CDR3: CASRSGTEALNYGYTF. CDR3 nucleotide sequence: TGTGCCAGCAGGTCCGGGACCGAAGCGCTTAACTATGGCTACACCTTC. This chain links TRBV2 with TRBJ1-2; possibly TRBD1 for D (5 bases). CDR3 length equals 16 residues. Germline assignment: CDR1 SNHLY and CDR2 FYNNEI. V lost 6 bases and J lost 1, with 18 bases in between. The full variable domain, in which reference TRBV2 and TRBJ1-2 provide the parts outside the CDR3, is EPEVTQTPSHQVTQMGQEVILRCVPISNHLYFYWYRQILGQKVEFLVSFYNNEISEKSEIFDDQFSVERPDGSNFTLKIRSTKLEDSAMYFCASRSGTEALNYGYTFGSGTRLTVV.

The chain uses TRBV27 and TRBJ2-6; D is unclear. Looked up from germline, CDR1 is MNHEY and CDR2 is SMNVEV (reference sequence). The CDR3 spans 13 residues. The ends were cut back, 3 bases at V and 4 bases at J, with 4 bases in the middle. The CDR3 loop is CASSLGGANVLTF. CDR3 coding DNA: TGTGCCAGCAGTTTGGGCGGGGCCAACGTCCTGACTTTC.

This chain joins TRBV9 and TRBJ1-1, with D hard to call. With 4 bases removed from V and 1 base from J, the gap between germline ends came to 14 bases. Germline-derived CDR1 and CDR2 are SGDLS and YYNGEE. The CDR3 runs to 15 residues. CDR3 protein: CASSPRPGSNTEAFF. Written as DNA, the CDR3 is TGTGCCAGCAGCCCCCGACCCGGATCGAACACTGAAGCTTTCTTT.

CDR3 loop: CASSPKTGYEQYF. In DNA, the CDR3 is TGTGCCAGCAGCCCTAAGACAGGCTACGAGCAGTACTTC. V usage is TRBV14 and J usage is TRBJ2-7, with a possible D match to TRBD1 (6 bases). Trimming cost V 4 bases and J 3 bases, with 10 bases left between them. Per germline, CDR1 SGHDN and CDR2 FVKESK. The CDR3 is made up of 13 amino acids.